The rows below give T cell receptor beta chains drawn from one sample of a study of cytomegalovirus exposure and HLA in healthy donors. The table came from immunoSEQ multiplex PCR; TCRdb's copy has only in-frame clones and leaves some out. The sample holds 240,000 or so clones, 81% seen once. Sample: PBMCs. These receptors all come from a woman in her sixties or seventies in good health and CMV-seropositive. The CDR3 runs from the conserved cysteine through the conserved F or W. The order of the fields is D gene, J gene, V gene, clone size, CDR3 protein, CDR3 DNA. D genes are given only for firm matches. Part of the rows lack a size; the others show once, few, many or a class for expanded clones.

d_gene: -
j_gene: TRBJ1-1
v_gene: TRBV4-1
abundance: few
CDR3aa: CASSQAGGGPTEAFF
CDR3nt: TGCGCCAGCAGCCAAGCGGGAGGGGGGCCAACTGAAGCTTTCTTT

d_gene: -
j_gene: TRBJ2-2
v_gene: TRBV6-1
abundance: -
CDR3aa: CASSRRAANTGELFF
CDR3nt: TGTGCCAGCAGTCGGCGGGCCGCTAACACCGGGGAGCTGTTTTTT

d_gene: TRBD1
j_gene: TRBJ1-4
v_gene: TRBV10-3
abundance: -
CDR3aa: CAISVSGQVDRDYNEKLFF
CDR3nt: TGTGCCATCAGTGTATCGGGACAGGTGGATCGGGACTATAATGAAAAACTGTTTTTT

d_gene: TRBD1
j_gene: TRBJ2-1
v_gene: TRBV2
abundance: -
CDR3aa: CASTGPGQGNWFF
CDR3nt: TGTGCCAGCACCGGACCGGGACAGGGGAATTGGTTCTTC

d_gene: TRBD1
j_gene: TRBJ2-7
v_gene: TRBV28
abundance: -
CDR3aa: CASSKPGQALYEQYF
CDR3nt: TGTGCCAGCAGCAAACCCGGACAGGCCCTCTACGAGCAGTACTTC

d_gene: TRBD2
j_gene: TRBJ2-1
v_gene: TRBV11-3
abundance: -
CDR3aa: CASSSGGLAGVNEQFF
CDR3nt: TGTGCCAGCAGCTCAGGAGGACTAGCGGGAGTGAATGAGCAGTTCTTC

d_gene: -
j_gene: TRBJ2-7
v_gene: TRBV6-1
abundance: few
CDR3aa: CASSEGGLAPYEQYF
CDR3nt: TGTGCCAGCAGTGAAGGGGGACTCGCACCTTACGAGCAGTACTTC

d_gene: -
j_gene: TRBJ1-3
v_gene: TRBV15
abundance: -
CDR3aa: CATSREYILSGNTIYF
CDR3nt: TGTGCCACCAGCAGAGAATATATCCTCTCTGGAAACACCATATATTTT

d_gene: TRBD1
j_gene: TRBJ2-3
v_gene: TRBV29-1
abundance: once
CDR3aa: CSVKTGRDTQYF
CDR3nt: TGCAGCGTAAAGACAGGGAGAGATACGCAGTATTTT

d_gene: TRBD1
j_gene: TRBJ2-2
v_gene: TRBV7-7
abundance: -
CDR3aa: CASTQDRAGTGELFF
CDR3nt: TGTGCTAGCACCCAAGACAGGGCTGGAACCGGGGAGCTGTTTTTT

d_gene: -
j_gene: TRBJ1-5
v_gene: TRBV6-1
abundance: -
CDR3aa: CASSEGLNGPQHF
CDR3nt: TGTGCCAGCAGTGAAGGACTAAACGGGCCCCAGCATTTT

d_gene: -
j_gene: TRBJ1-4
v_gene: TRBV7-9
abundance: -
CDR3aa: CASSLGQLTTNEKLFF
CDR3nt: TGTGCCAGCAGCCTCGGACAGCTTACAACTAATGAAAAACTGTTTTTT

d_gene: TRBD2
j_gene: TRBJ2-1
v_gene: TRBV6-1
abundance: -
CDR3aa: CASSDIAGAGNEQFF
CDR3nt: TGTGCCAGCAGTGACATAGCGGGAGCGGGCAATGAGCAGTTCTTC

d_gene: -
j_gene: TRBJ2-3
v_gene: TRBV6-5
abundance: -
CDR3aa: CASSYSGGLADTQYF
CDR3nt: TGTGCCAGCAGTTACTCGGGTGGGCTAGCGGATACGCAGTATTTT

d_gene: -
j_gene: TRBJ1-2
v_gene: TRBV5-4
abundance: -
CDR3aa: CASSPPRGYGYTF
CDR3nt: TGTGCCAGCAGCCCTCCCAGGGGCTATGGCTACACCTTC

d_gene: TRBD2
j_gene: TRBJ2-1
v_gene: TRBV5-4
abundance: -
CDR3aa: CASSSSGTNNEQFF
CDR3nt: TGTGCCAGCAGCTCCTCCGGGACTAACAATGAGCAGTTCTTC

d_gene: TRBD2
j_gene: TRBJ2-1
v_gene: TRBV9
abundance: few
CDR3aa: CASSRTSGYNEQFF
CDR3nt: TGTGCCAGCAGCCGGACTAGCGGTTACAATGAGCAGTTCTTC

d_gene: -
j_gene: TRBJ1-5
v_gene: TRBV6-5
abundance: -
CDR3aa: CASETGINQPQHF
CDR3nt: TGTGCCAGCGAAACAGGTATTAATCAGCCCCAGCATTTT

d_gene: -
j_gene: TRBJ2-1
v_gene: TRBV5-1
abundance: -
CDR3aa: CASSLGADSYNEQFF
CDR3nt: TGCGCCAGCAGCTTGGGAGCGGACTCCTACAATGAGCAGTTCTTC

d_gene: -
j_gene: TRBJ2-3
v_gene: TRBV9
abundance: -
CDR3aa: CASSVEGREPPTDTQYF
CDR3nt: TGTGCCAGCAGCGTAGAGGGTCGGGAGCCCCCCACAGATACGCAGTATTTT

d_gene: -
j_gene: TRBJ2-6
v_gene: TRBV7-9
abundance: -
CDR3aa: CASNFRSGANVLTF
CDR3nt: TGTGCCAGCAATTTCCGCTCTGGGGCCAACGTCCTGACTTTC